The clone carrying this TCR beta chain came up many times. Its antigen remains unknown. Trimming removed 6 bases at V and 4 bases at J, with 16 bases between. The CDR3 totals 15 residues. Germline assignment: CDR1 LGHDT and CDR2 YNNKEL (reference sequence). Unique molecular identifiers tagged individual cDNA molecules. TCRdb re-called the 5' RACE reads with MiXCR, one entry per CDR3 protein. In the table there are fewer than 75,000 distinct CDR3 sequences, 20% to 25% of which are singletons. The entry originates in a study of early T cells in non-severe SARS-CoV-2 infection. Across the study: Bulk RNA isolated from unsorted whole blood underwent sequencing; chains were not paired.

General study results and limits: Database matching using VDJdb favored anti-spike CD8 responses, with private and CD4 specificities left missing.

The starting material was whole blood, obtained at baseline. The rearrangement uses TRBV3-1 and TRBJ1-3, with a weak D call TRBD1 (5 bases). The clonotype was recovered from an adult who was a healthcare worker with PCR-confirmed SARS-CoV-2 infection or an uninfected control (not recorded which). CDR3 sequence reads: CASSPWGYSGNTIYF. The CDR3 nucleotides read TGTGCCAGCAGTCCATGGGGGTATTCAGGAAACACCATATATTTT.